The rows below give T cell receptor beta chains drawn from one sample of a study of shared clonotypes between healthy human individuals. Repertoires were generated with immunoSEQ multiplex PCR, while TCRdb's copy carries only in-frame clones and drops some. Among some 530,000 clones, approximately 78% were seen once, and the ten largest hold around 12%. The specimen was PBMCs. The receptor set was obtained from a woman in her 40s in good health. Some clones in this sample may be carry-over from other donors' samples. Both conserved end residues are part of each CDR3. A D gene is named only where the DNA matches it firmly. Part of the rows lack a size; the others show once, few, many or a class for expanded clones.

cdr3_length,d_call,v_call,clone_size,j_call,cdr3_aa,cdr3_nt
16,TRBD2,TRBV19,NA,TRBJ2-3,CASKTSGRAFADTQYF,TGTGCCAGTAAAACTAGCGGGAGGGCCTTCGCAGATACGCAGTATTTT
16,TRBD1,TRBV19,NA,TRBJ1-5,CASSTRGQGAYQPQHF,TGTGCCAGTAGTACCCGGGGGCAGGGGGCTTATCAGCCCCAGCATTTT
14,NA,TRBV2,NA,TRBJ1-1,CASSEAGRNTEAFF,TGTGCCAGCAGTGAAGCGGGGAGGAACACTGAAGCTTTCTTT
17,NA,TRBV5-4,NA,TRBJ2-6,CASSLGYQSPGANVLTF,TGTGCCAGCAGCTTGGGCTACCAAAGCCCGGGGGCCAACGTCCTGACTTTC
13,TRBD1,TRBV10-3,NA,TRBJ2-1,CAITNDRVGEQFF,TGTGCCATCACCAATGACAGGGTCGGTGAGCAGTTCTTC
15,TRBD1,TRBV11-2,NA,TRBJ2-5,CASSLRQGATGEQYF,TGTGCCAGCAGTTTAAGACAGGGGGCTACAGGGGAGCAGTACTTC
14,NA,TRBV11-2,NA,TRBJ2-1,CASSPLGQYNEQFF,TGTGCCAGCAGCCCTCTAGGACAGTACAATGAGCAGTTCTTC
12,NA,TRBV28,NA,TRBJ1-2,CATHPVNYGYTF,TGTGCCACACATCCGGTCAACTATGGCTACACCTTC
15,NA,TRBV5-1,NA,TRBJ1-1,CASTPQGYTNTEAFF,TGCGCCAGCACCCCTCAGGGTTATACGAACACTGAAGCTTTCTTT
14,TRBD1,TRBV7-9,NA,TRBJ2-7,CASSPGQGFNEQYF,TGTGCCAGCAGCCCCGGACAGGGTTTCAACGAGCAGTACTTC
16,TRBD1,TRBV7-8,NA,TRBJ1-5,CASSSRQGASNQPQHF,TGTGCCAGCAGCTCCAGACAGGGGGCGAGCAATCAGCCCCAGCATTTT
12,NA,TRBV5-1,NA,TRBJ2-7,CASSSSGLGQYF,TGCGCCAGCAGCTCCTCCGGGTTAGGGCAGTACTTC
15,NA,TRBV11-1,NA,TRBJ1-4,CASSLGGRTNEKLFF,TGTGCCAGCAGCTTAGGGGGAAGAACTAATGAAAAACTGTTTTTT
13,NA,TRBV2,NA,TRBJ2-5,CASSENRRETQYF,TGTGCCAGCAGTGAAAACAGGAGGGAGACCCAGTACTTC
15,NA,TRBV7-2,NA,TRBJ1-5,CASSLVGGAGQPQHF,TGTGCCAGCAGCTTAGTGGGGGGCGCGGGTCAGCCCCAGCATTTT
15,NA,TRBV6-5,few,TRBJ1-4,CASSYFGGGNEKLFF,TGTGCCAGCAGTTACTTCGGGGGCGGGAATGAAAAACTGTTTTTT
12,NA,TRBV9,NA,TRBJ2-5,CASSLNQETQYF,TGTGCCAGCAGTCTAAACCAAGAGACCCAGTACTTC
14,NA,TRBV6-5,NA,TRBJ2-7,CASSYRGGPYEQYF,TGTGCCAGCAGTTACAGAGGGGGTCCCTACGAGCAGTACTTC
14,NA,TRBV6-5,NA,TRBJ2-1,CASRASSGHNEQFF,TGTGCCAGCAGGGCCAGTAGCGGACACAATGAGCAGTTCTTC
17,NA,TRBV19,few,TRBJ2-7,CASTASPGTHRPYEQYF,TGTGCCAGTACCGCTTCCCCCGGGACCCACCGCCCCTACGAGCAGTACTTC
14,TRBD1,TRBV5-1,NA,TRBJ1-2,CASKGQGAITSYTF,TGCGCCAGCAAAGGGCAGGGGGCGATAACCAGCTACACCTTC
13,NA,TRBV28,NA,TRBJ2-7,CASSSPDSYEQYF,TGTGCCAGCAGTTCGCCGGACTCCTACGAGCAGTACTTC
18,TRBD1,TRBV7-7,NA,TRBJ2-6,CASSPRGQGAAGANVLTF,TGTGCTAGCAGCCCCAGAGGACAGGGGGCAGCTGGGGCCAACGTCCTGACTTTC
23,NA,TRBV21-1,NA,TRBJ2-2,CASSKGTRLRDRATASVTGELFF,TGTGCCAGCAGCAAAGGTACGAGACTCCGGGACAGGGCAACTGCGAGCGTCACCGGGGAGCTGTTTTTT
13,NA,TRBV27,NA,TRBJ1-5,CASSHGPAGPQHF,TGTGCCAGCAGCCACGGACCCGCGGGGCCCCAGCATTTT
15,NA,TRBV18,NA,TRBJ1-4,CASSPPSGVDEKLFF,TGTGCCAGCTCACCACCTTCAGGGGTGGATGAAAAACTGTTTTTT
13,NA,TRBV2,NA,TRBJ1-1,CASSRDFNTEAFF,TGTGCCAGCAGCCGAGACTTCAACACTGAAGCTTTCTTT
20,TRBD2,TRBV4-2,NA,TRBJ2-1,CASSQDIGAGGLISYNEQFF,TGTGCCAGCAGCCAAGATATAGGAGCGGGAGGGCTCATTTCCTACAATGAGCAGTTCTTC
15,TRBD2,TRBV28,NA,TRBJ2-5,CASSLGLVESETQYF,TGTGCCAGCAGCCTGGGACTAGTCGAGTCGGAGACCCAGTACTTC
11,NA,TRBV6-5,NA,TRBJ2-1,CASSTGYEQFF,TGTGCCAGCAGTACAGGGTATGAGCAGTTCTTC
15,NA,TRBV11-1,once,TRBJ2-7,CASKLGGLSTYEQYF,TGTGCCAGCAAACTTGGGGGCCTCTCTACCTACGAGCAGTACTTC
17,TRBD2,TRBV7-3,NA,TRBJ2-3,CASSLTGTSGNTDTQYF,TGTGCCAGCAGCTTAACAGGGACTAGCGGGAACACAGATACGCAGTATTTT
15,TRBD2,TRBV7-3,NA,TRBJ2-1,CASSLLAGGGNEQFF,TGTGCCAGCAGCTTGCTAGCGGGAGGGGGCAATGAGCAGTTCTTC
15,NA,TRBV30,NA,TRBJ2-3,CAWSTHLATGDTQYF,TGTGCCTGGAGTACCCATCTCGCCACCGGGGATACGCAGTATTTT
13,NA,TRBV25-1,NA,TRBJ1-2,CASSESSRVGYTF,TGTGCCAGCAGTGAATCATCCAGGGTGGGCTACACCTTC
18,TRBD2,TRBV28,NA,TRBJ2-7,CASSSTPGTSSRAEEQYF,TGTGCCAGCAGTTCCACCCCCGGGACTAGTAGCCGAGCGGAGGAGCAGTACTTC
15,TRBD2,TRBV7-8,NA,TRBJ2-3,CASSRLAGVADTQYF,TGTGCCAGCAGCAGACTAGCGGGAGTGGCAGATACGCAGTATTTT
12,NA,TRBV28,NA,TRBJ2-4,CASSSPSTPQYF,TGTGCCAGCAGTTCCCCCTCCACGCCTCAGTACTTC
15,NA,TRBV11-2,few,TRBJ2-2,CASSDRRTRTGELFF,TGTGCCAGCAGCGACCGGAGGACACGCACCGGGGAGCTGTTTTTT
15,NA,TRBV7-3,NA,TRBJ2-1,CAGSEQAGGYNEQFF,TGTGCCGGCAGCGAACAGGCTGGGGGCTACAATGAGCAGTTCTTC
14,TRBD1,TRBV27,NA,TRBJ2-7,CASSLSGTGYEQYF,TGTGCCAGCAGTTTATCCGGGACAGGCTACGAGCAGTACTTC
14,NA,TRBV7-2,NA,TRBJ2-7,CASSRQRSIYEQYF,TGTGCCAGCAGCCGTCAGCGGTCCATCTACGAGCAGTACTTC
14,NA,TRBV19,NA,TRBJ1-5,CASGDGNYNQPQHF,TGTGCCAGTGGGGACGGGAATTACAATCAGCCCCAGCATTTT
15,NA,TRBV2,NA,TRBJ2-5,CASSEWRGTVETQYF,TGTGCCAGCAGTGAATGGCGGGGGACAGTTGAGACCCAGTACTTC
15,NA,TRBV4-2,NA,TRBJ1-1,CASSNPGRVNTEAFF,TGTGCCAGCAGCAACCCGGGACGGGTGAACACTGAAGCTTTCTTT
17,NA,TRBV9,NA,TRBJ2-2,CASSVFSGFPDTGELFF,TGTGCCAGCAGCGTCTTTTCGGGTTTCCCGGACACCGGGGAGCTGTTTTTT
12,NA,TRBV30,once,TRBJ2-5,CACQTAGKTQYF,TGTGCCTGTCAGACGGCCGGCAAGACCCAGTACTTC
16,NA,TRBV5-1,NA,TRBJ1-1,CASRPGRPVVNTEAFF,TGCGCCAGCAGACCGGGCAGGCCTGTAGTGAACACTGAAGCTTTCTTT
15,TRBD1,TRBV6-1,NA,TRBJ2-5,CASSDRTGGQETQYF,TGTGCCAGCAGTGACCGGACAGGGGGCCAAGAGACCCAGTACTTC
16,TRBD1,TRBV6-4,NA,TRBJ2-2,CASSDRDRGDTGELFF,TGTGCCAGCAGTGACCGGGACAGGGGTGATACCGGGGAGCTGTTTTTT
15,NA,TRBV11-2,NA,TRBJ1-2,CASSAEGGPYYGYTF,TGTGCCAGCAGCGCCGAGGGGGGCCCGTACTATGGCTACACCTTC
12,NA,TRBV27,few,TRBJ2-2,CASSFRTGELFF,TGTGCCAGCAGTTTTAGAACCGGGGAGCTGTTTTTT
15,TRBD1,TRBV7-8,few,TRBJ2-2,CASSRRQGADGELFF,TGTGCCAGCAGCCGAAGACAGGGGGCTGACGGGGAGCTGTTTTTT
15,TRBD2,TRBV6-5,NA,TRBJ2-3,CASSYGTSSTDTQYF,TGTGCCAGCAGTTACGGGACTAGCAGCACAGATACGCAGTATTTT
16,NA,TRBV28,NA,TRBJ1-5,CASSLGFGRGNQPQHF,TGTGCCAGCAGTTTGGGTTTCGGCAGGGGCAATCAGCCCCAGCATTTT
16,TRBD1,TRBV15,NA,TRBJ1-2,CATSRGGTGANYGYTF,TGTGCCACCAGCAGAGGTGGGACAGGGGCTAACTATGGCTACACCTTC
13,NA,TRBV5-1,NA,TRBJ2-7,CASSFDKLREQYF,TGCGCCAGCAGCTTTGACAAGCTTCGCGAGCAGTACTTC
13,TRBD1,TRBV7-2,NA,TRBJ1-5,CASALQGDQPQHF,TGTGCCAGCGCATTACAGGGGGATCAGCCCCAGCATTTT